The 25 T cell receptor beta chains listed next were all sequenced from one sample in a study of technical replicates of blood from a handful of donors (dated by TCRdb to the late 2010s). The library was prepared using the immunoSEQ multiplex PCR assay. As stored in TCRdb, this immuneACCESS dataset retains in-frame rearrangements with V and J assigned. A fraction of the clones does not appear; measured against another copy, unresolved V genes explain less than half of the discrepancy, and the remainder lacks a known reason. A total of around 70,000 clones appear in this sample, 95% of them only once. Together, the top ten hold about 0.25% of the sample. The sample comprised T cells isolated from PBMCs. The receptors originated from a human donor in good health.

The rearrangement joins TRBV9 to TRBJ2-7; TRBD1 matches 10 bases. This CDR3 region has 15 residues. Trimming took 4 bases from V and 4 from J; bases not matched to a gene: 8. CDR1 is SGDLS and CDR2 is YYNGEE in the germline V gene. The CDR3 DNA is TGTGCCAGCAGCCCTGCCGGGACAGGGGTGTACGAGCAGTACTTC. Its protein is CASSPAGTGVYEQYF.

The chain joins TRBV14 to TRBJ1-5; 7 bases are a match to TRBD1. V trimming: 0 bases; J trimming: 6 bases; junction bases outside the gene matches: 11. CDR3 length: 17 amino acids. Germline V gives CDR1 SGHDN, CDR2 FVKESK. The chain's CDR3 is CASSQEGTASSGQPQHF. The CDR3 DNA reads TGTGCCAGCAGCCAAGAAGGGACAGCAAGCTCGGGTCAGCCCCAGCATTTT.

This clone was found once. V usage is TRBV30 and J usage is TRBJ2-6, with TRBD2 identical over 9 bases. The CDR3 runs to 17 residues. Germline CDR1 reads GTSNPN; CDR2 reads SVGIG (reference sequence). V lost 4 bases and J lost 0; bases outside the gene matches: 7. CDR3 nucleotide sequence: TGTGCCTGGATGAGGCTAGCGGGGAACTCTGGGGCCAACGTCCTGACTTTC. Translated: CAWMRLAGNSGANVLTF.

The chain links TRBV2 to TRBJ1-3; D not certain. CDR3 length: 15 amino acids. Germline lookup yields CDR1 SNHLY and CDR2 FYNNEI. Trimming cost V 4 bases and J 0 bases, with 10 bases left between them. CDR3 sequence: CASSGSTGSGNTIYF. DNA for the CDR3: TGTGCCAGCAGTGGGTCGACTGGCTCTGGAAACACCATATATTTT.

The rearrangement uses TRBV7-9 and TRBJ1-4; 7 nucleotides align to TRBD1. Germline lookup yields CDR1 SEHNR and CDR2 FQNEAQ (reference sequence). The CDR3 spans 15 residues. Trimming took 3 bases from V and 9 from J; bases not matched to a gene: 10. The CDR3 spells CASSFPGQPAKKLFF. CDR3 nucleotides: TGTGCCAGCAGCTTCCCGGGACAGCCGGCTAAAAAACTGTTTTTT.

The J gene is TRBJ2-4, the V gene TRBV7-6, with 10 bases matching TRBD2. The junction had 10 bases not matched to a gene; V was cut back by 10 bases and J by 13 bases. Per the germline V gene, CDR1 is SGHVS and CDR2 is FNYEAQ. This CDR3 region has 12 residues. DNA for the CDR3: TGTGCCACCCCGAGCGGGAGGGCCGTCCAGTACTTC. Protein sequence: CATPSGRAVQYF. Complete variable domain (other parts from reference TRBV7-6 and TRBJ2-4): GAGVSQSPRYKVTKRGQDVALRCDPISGHVSLYWYRQALGQGPEFLTYFNYEAQQDKSGLPNDRFSAERPEGSISTLTIQRTEQRDSAMYRCATPSGRAVQYFGAGTRLSVL.

This chain links TRBV7-6 with TRBJ1-4; D is unclear. Germline V gives CDR1 SGHVS, CDR2 FNYEAQ. The CDR3 covers 15 residues. V gave up 6 bases and J gave up 0 bases, with 11 bases separating them. The CDR3: CASSRTLATNEKLFF. For the CDR3, the DNA is TGTGCCAGCAGTCGTACTCTCGCAACTAATGAAAAACTGTTTTTT.

V and J are TRBV2 and TRBJ2-7, with D uncertain. The germline gives CDR1 SNHLY, CDR2 FYNNEI. With 2 bases removed from V and 11 bases from J, the gap between germline ends came to 10 bases. CDR3 length: 11 residues. The CDR3 loop reads CASSERGFEYF. In DNA, the CDR3 is TGTGCCAGCAGTGAACGTGGCTTTGAGTACTTC.

CDR3 sequence: CASSEYQGATNEKLFF. CDR3 sequence (DNA): TGTGCCAGCAGTGAATACCAGGGGGCAACTAATGAAAAACTGTTTTTT. This chain links TRBV6-1 with TRBJ1-4; 7 bases map to TRBD1. The trim removed 2 bases at V and 0 bases at J, leaving 3 bases unmatched. From germline, CDR1 is MNHNS and CDR2 SASEGT. This CDR3 contains 16 residues.

V and J are TRBV7-3 and TRBJ2-1; tentative D call: TRBD1 (6 bases). Deletions cut 2 bases from V and 2 bases from J, with 10 bases between. Per germline, CDR1 SGHTA and CDR2 FQGTGA. The CDR3 is 15 amino acids. The CDR3 DNA is TGTGCCAGCAGCTTATTACAGGGAACCTACAATGAGCAGTTCTTC. This gives the protein CASSLLQGTYNEQFF.

J is TRBJ1-1 and V is TRBV7-9; the match to TRBD1 covers 7 bases. The CDR3 totals 14 residues. CDR1 is SEHNR and CDR2 is FQNEAQ in the germline V gene (reference sequence). V shed 6 bases and J 1 base; nucleotides not matched to a gene: 5. DNA for the CDR3: TGTGCCAGCAGTCAGGGGGATCCGAACACTGAAGCTTTCTTT. Its protein is CASSQGDPNTEAFF.

This sequence joins TRBV30 and TRBJ1-1; maybe TRBD1 (6 bases). Germline V CDR1 and CDR2: GTSNPN, SVGIG (reference sequence). V shed 4 bases and J shed 4 bases, with 7 bases lying between them. This CDR3 is built from 11 residues. In DNA, the CDR3 is TGTGCCTGGACAGGGGCCACTGAAGCTTTCTTT. Translation: CAWTGATEAFF.

The chain employs TRBV28 and TRBJ2-7; TRBD1 is a possible D gene (6 bases). Germline-derived CDR1 and CDR2 are MDHEN and SYDVKM. This CDR3 contains 15 residues. V was trimmed by 6 bases and J by 4 bases, leaving 19 bases between them. This CDR3 is CASSRPGQGLYEQYF. In DNA form, the CDR3 reads TGTGCCAGCAGCCGGCCAGGGCAGGGGCTATACGAGCAGTACTTC.

Here the CDR3 reads CASLKGLAGGADTQYF. In DNA, the CDR3 is TGCGCCAGCCTCAAGGGACTAGCGGGAGGGGCAGATACGCAGTATTTT. This chain connects TRBV5-1 to TRBJ2-3; 16 bases are shared with TRBD2. There are 16 residues in the CDR3. J was trimmed by 4 bases and V by 7 bases; bases with no gene match: 6. Germline lookup yields CDR1 SGHRS and CDR2 YFSETQ.

This chain links TRBV5-1 with TRBJ2-3; TRBD2 might be the D (5 bases). In germline, CDR1 is SGHRS, CDR2 YFSETQ. The CDR3 has 16 amino acids. Trimming removed 4 bases from V and 1 base from J, with 16 bases in between. CDR3 bases: TGCGCCAGCAGCCTGGGCCTTTTGGAGGGCACAGATACGCAGTATTTT. Its protein product is CASSLGLLEGTDTQYF.

The rearrangement joins TRBV6-1 to TRBJ2-7, with 8 bases identical to TRBD2. This CDR3 contains 13 residues. With V trimmed by 6 bases and J by 3 bases, 4 bases remained unmatched. Germline CDR1 and CDR2: MNHNS and SASEGT. The CDR3 coding sequence is TGTGCCAGCAGGCGGGGGGCCGGCTACGAGCAGTACTTC. Translated: CASRRGAGYEQYF.

V usage is TRBV9 and J usage is TRBJ2-1; 11 nucleotides match TRBD1. CDR1 and CDR2 from the germline V gene are SGDLS and YYNGEE. V lost 3 bases and J lost 6; bases outside the gene matches: 17. The CDR3 loop spans 19 amino acids. DNA for the CDR3: TGTGCCAGCAGCGGGGACCGGGACAGGGGGACTGGAGTTCGCAATGAGCAGTTCTTC. It specifies CASSGDRDRGTGVRNEQFF.

The chain joins TRBV6-5 to TRBJ1-5; D unresolved. The CDR3 has 15 residues. CDR1 MNHEY and CDR2 SVGAGI come from the germline V gene. With 6 bases removed from V and 4 bases from J, the gap between germline ends came to 16 bases. The CDR3 sequence: CASSPLAGQNQPQHF. The CDR3 coding sequence is TGTGCCAGCAGCCCTCTCGCGGGCCAGAATCAGCCCCAGCATTTT.

The rearrangement links TRBV29-1 to TRBJ1-3; 8 nucleotides agree with TRBD1. V shed 4 bases and J 1 base; nucleotides not matched to a gene: 9. Germline lookup yields CDR1 SQVTM and CDR2 ANQGSEA. The CDR3 loop spans 16 amino acids. The CDR3 loop reads CSVAGRDRGSGNTIYF. CDR3 DNA sequence: TGCAGCGTTGCAGGTCGTGACAGGGGTTCTGGAAACACCATATATTTT.

The chain employs TRBV11-2 and TRBJ1-3; D gene uncertain. V lost 3 bases, J lost 3 bases, and 6 bases lay in between. Germline V gene lookup returns CDR1 SGHAT and CDR2 FQNNGV. The CDR3 is made up of 13 amino acids. The CDR3 nucleotides are TGTGCCAGCAGCTTTTCTCTTGGAAACACCATATATTTT. It yields the protein CASSFSLGNTIYF.

This sequence joins TRBV5-1 and TRBJ1-1; weak D call: TRBD1 (6 bases). CDR1 SGHRS and CDR2 YFSETQ come from the germline V gene. CDR3 length: 13 residues. Trimming cost V 4 bases and J 3 bases, with 10 bases left between them. The CDR3 region has the DNA TGCGCCAGCAGCAGCACAGGGTACACTGAAGCTTTCTTT. It is translated as CASSSTGYTEAFF.

The chain is built from TRBV15 and TRBJ2-2; 7 bases agree with TRBD2. The length of the CDR3 is 16 residues. The germline V gene encodes CDR1 LNHNV and CDR2 YYDKDF (reference sequence). Germline trimming cut 0 bases from V and 5 bases from J; bases unmatched to any gene: 6. The CDR3 region is CATSRDIGLGTGELFF. DNA of the CDR3: TGTGCCACCAGCAGAGATATTGGACTAGGAACCGGGGAGCTGTTTTTT.

V is TRBV7-9 and J is TRBJ1-1, with D possibly TRBD1 on 5 matching bases. Trimming removed 3 bases at V and 0 bases at J, with 5 bases between. This CDR3 contains 13 residues. Germline V gene lookup returns CDR1 SEHNR and CDR2 FQNEAQ (reference sequence). CDR3 sequence reads: CASSFRVNTEAFF. The CDR3 coding sequence is TGTGCCAGCAGCTTCAGGGTGAACACTGAAGCTTTCTTT.

The CDR3 region is CASSMAHRGTDTQYF. CDR3 DNA: TGTGCCAGTAGTATGGCGCACAGGGGTACAGATACGCAGTATTTT. This rearrangement joins TRBV19 to TRBJ2-3, with TRBD1 matching over 7 bases. V lost 3 bases and J lost 3; bases outside the gene matches: 6. The CDR3 is 15 residues long. Germline V CDR1 and CDR2: LNHDA, SQIVND (reference sequence).

The chain employs TRBV15 and TRBJ1-2; D gene ambiguous. Trimming cost V 1 base and J 3 bases, with 15 bases left between them. Germline V gene sequence: CDR1 LNHNV, CDR2 YYDKDF (reference sequence). The CDR3 runs to 16 residues. The CDR3 here is CATSRVFGGNDYGYTF. The CDR3 bases are TGTGCCACCAGCAGAGTTTTCGGCGGGAACGACTATGGCTACACCTTC.